This T cell receptor (beta chain) derives from a study of T cells after yellow fever vaccination. Background on the study: Fractions low in cell number were prepared with SMART-Seq v4 Ultra Low Input.

Study-wide results and limits: Reappearance after the booster was observed for most primary-vaccination clones (around 96% CD4, about 90% CD8).

V was clipped by 6 bases and J by 4 bases, with 21 bases between them. In germline, CDR1 is SQVTM, CDR2 ANQGSEA. The CDR3 contains 15 residues. They built TCR cDNA with 5'RACE template switching, a step that put in a universal primer site and UMIs. TCRdb processed the 5' RACE reads anew with MiXCR; each CDR3 protein has one entry. Among a few hundred thousand distinct CDR3 sequences listed, 6.5% to 8.5% were seen once. In its sample, this clonotype was seen many times. Antigen unknown. This material consisted of CD4+ T cells sorted from PBMCs, taken 15 days after the yellow fever booster vaccination. The V call is TRBV29-1, the J call TRBJ2-5, with D possibly called TRBD1 or TRBD2 (5 bases each). This TCR was recovered from a man aged 25 to 40 who received the YFV17D yellow fever vaccine. CDR3 sequence: CSVSLGTGRLETQYF. CDR3 coding DNA: TGCAGCGTGTCACTAGGGACGGGGCGATTAGAGACCCAGTACTTC.